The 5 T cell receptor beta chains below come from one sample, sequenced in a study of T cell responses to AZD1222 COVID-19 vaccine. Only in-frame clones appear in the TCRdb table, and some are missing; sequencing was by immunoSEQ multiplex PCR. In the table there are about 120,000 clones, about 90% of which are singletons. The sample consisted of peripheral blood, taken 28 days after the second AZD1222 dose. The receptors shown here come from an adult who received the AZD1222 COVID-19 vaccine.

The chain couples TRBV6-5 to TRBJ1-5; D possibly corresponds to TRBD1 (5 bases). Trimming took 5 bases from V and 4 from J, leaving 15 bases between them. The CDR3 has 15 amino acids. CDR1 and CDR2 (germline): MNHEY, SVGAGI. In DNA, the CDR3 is TGTGCCAGCAGTCTGGCAGGACACAATAATCAGCCCCAGCATTTT. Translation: CASSLAGHNNQPQHF.

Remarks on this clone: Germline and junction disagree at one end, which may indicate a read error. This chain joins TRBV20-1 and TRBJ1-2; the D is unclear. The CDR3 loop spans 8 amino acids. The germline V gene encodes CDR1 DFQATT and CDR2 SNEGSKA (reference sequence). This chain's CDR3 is CSARDRGF. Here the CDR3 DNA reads TGCAGTGCTAGAGATCGCGGCTTC.

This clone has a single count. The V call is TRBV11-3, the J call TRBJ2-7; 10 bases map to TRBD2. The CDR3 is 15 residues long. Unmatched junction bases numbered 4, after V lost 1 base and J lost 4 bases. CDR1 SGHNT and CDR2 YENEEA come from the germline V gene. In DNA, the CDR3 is TGTGCCAGCAGCTTAGGGGCTAGCGGGGGTTACGAGCAGTACTTC. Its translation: CASSLGASGGYEQYF.

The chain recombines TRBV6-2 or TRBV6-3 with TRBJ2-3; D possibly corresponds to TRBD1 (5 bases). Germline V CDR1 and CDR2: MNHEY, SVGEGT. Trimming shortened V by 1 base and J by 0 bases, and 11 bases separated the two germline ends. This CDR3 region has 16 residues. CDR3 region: CASSYLDIASTDTQYF. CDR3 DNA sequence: TGTGCCAGCAGTTACTTGGACATCGCTAGCACAGATACGCAGTATTTT.

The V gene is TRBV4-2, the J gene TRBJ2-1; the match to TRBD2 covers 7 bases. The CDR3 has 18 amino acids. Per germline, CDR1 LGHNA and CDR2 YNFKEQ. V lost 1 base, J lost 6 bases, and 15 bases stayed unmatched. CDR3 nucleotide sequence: TGTGCCAGCAGCCAAGCCCCAACTAGGGGTTTAGCGGGCAATGAGCAGTTCTTC. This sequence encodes CASSQAPTRGLAGNEQFF.